This T cell receptor beta chain originates from a study of cytomegalovirus exposure and HLA in healthy donors. As for the donors, each was a healthy bone marrow donor. Germline assignment: CDR1 WNHNN and CDR2 SYGVQD (reference sequence). The CDR3 is made up of 15 amino acids. J lost 10 bases, V lost 3 bases, and 8 bases had no gene match. Researchers ran the PCR with 60 Vbeta and 13 Jbeta primers. Measured with immunoSEQ multiplex PCR; TCRdb has only the in-frame clones, and not every one. In the table there are more than 200,000 clones, over 75% of which are singletons. V gene TRBV10-1 combines with J gene TRBJ1-6; 8 bases are a match to TRBD1. Sequenced input: PBMCs. The TCR comes from a man younger than 35 in good health and CMV-seronegative. The DNA of the CDR3 is TGCGCCAGCAGTGATGAAGGGACAGGTTTGTCACCCCTCCACTTT. Translating gives CASSDEGTGLSPLHF.